The following is a T cell receptor (beta chain) sequence with its context. Its target is not known. Because it lacks the conserved phenylalanine or tryptophan at the end, this CDR3 is likely a read error. The time point denotes: newly diagnosed GD, antithyroid drugs for less than 3 months. With RNA extracted from PBMCs as input, the TCR library was made. For TCR beta, libraries came from iRepertoire HTBI primers and Arm-PCR of CDR3 regions. MiXCR, applied by TCRdb to the multiplex PCR reads, yields one record per CDR3 protein. This table has around 330,000 distinct CDR3 sequences, over 15% appearing once. These data originate in a study of regulatory T cells in long-lasting Graves disease. On the study more broadly: Graves' cases, newly diagnosed, had used antithyroid drugs under 3 months. Study findings and constraints: Lower TCR diversity characterized persistent Graves' patients relative to newly diagnosed patients.

The germline V and J ends were trimmed by 0 bases and 5 bases, with 13 bases remaining between them. Germline lookup yields CDR1 LGHDT and CDR2 YNNKEL (reference sequence). The CDR3 is made up of 15 amino acids. The rearrangement joins TRBV3-1 to TRBJ1-1; D not certain. The TCR comes from a female donor with Graves disease. This sample comprised peripheral blood mononuclear cells (PBMCs), obtained at new diagnosis, from a patient treated with antithyroid drugs. In nucleotides, the CDR3 is TGTGCCAGCAGCCAAGAGGGTGCGGGTGCGACTGAAGCTTTCCTT. Translation gives CASSQEGAGATEAFL.